These 23 T cell receptor beta chains were sequenced from one sample in a study of vaccination and CD4 T cells after COVID-19 (dated by TCRdb to between 2021 and 2024). Their cognate antigens are unknown. The treatment or condition label on this specimen signifies: approximately nine-day PBMC culture with coronavirus spike peptide pools or control peptides (ViraFEST assay). The library came from PCR. Instrument used: Illumina iSeq 100. TCR sequencing of DNA from cultured CD4+ T cells used the Oncomine TCR Beta short-read assay at the Johns Hopkins FTIC core. Through fastp at Q25 and MiXCR, TCRdb rebuilt clones from the public reads, retaining in-frame beta chains. Under each unique CDR3 protein, matching rows form one entry showing the most common genes and DNA. The table for this sample lists about 8,300 distinct CDR3 sequences; less than 60% of them were counted only once. The top ten constitute about half of the sample.

The specimen sequenced was CD4+ T cells from blood, cultured in vitro. The receptors here all came from a human donor who had recovered from COVID-19.

The sample holds one count of this clonotype. The V call is TRBV2, the J call TRBJ1-1; 8 bases agree with TRBD1. This CDR3 is 13 amino acids long. V shed 4 bases and J 7 bases; nucleotides not matched to a gene: 5. Germline values: CDR1 SNHLY, CDR2 FYNNEI. The CDR3 sequence: CASSATGGSEAFF. The CDR3 DNA reads as TGTGCCAGCAGTGCTACAGGGGGAAGTGAAGCTTTCTTT.

This clonotype showed up just a few times. V usage is TRBV11-2 and J usage is TRBJ1-1, with TRBD1 matching 9 bases. This CDR3 has 15 amino acids. CDR1 is SGHAT, CDR2 FQNNGV, per germline. V lost 1 base, J lost 6 bases, and 6 bases stayed unmatched. The CDR3 DNA sequence: TGTGCCAGCAGCTTAGGACAGGGGGTTTCTGCTGAAGCTTTCTTT. Its protein is CASSLGQGVSAEAFF.

The gene calls are TRBV6-1 and TRBJ2-7; 11 bases align to TRBD2. This CDR3 has 17 amino acids. Germline V gives CDR1 MNHNS, CDR2 SASEGT. With 5 bases clipped from V and 1 base from J, the junction kept 10 bases outside the gene matches. The CDR3 protein is CASSRSPSGGKSYEQYF. The CDR3 bases are TGTGCCAGCAGTCGATCCCCTAGCGGGGGGAAATCCTACGAGCAGTACTTC.

The chain couples TRBV7-2 to TRBJ1-5; 10 bases fit TRBD1. Unmatched junction bases numbered 7, after V lost 5 bases and J lost 9 bases. This CDR3 has 14 residues. Germline assignment: CDR1 SGHTA and CDR2 FQGNSA. DNA for the CDR3: TGTGCCAGCAGCCCGGGGACAGGGGACCTGCCCCAGCATTTT. Translated, it gives CASSPGTGDLPQHF. Filled out from reference TRBV7-2 and TRBJ1-5, the complete variable domain reads GAGVSQSPSNKVTEKGKDVELRCDPISGHTALYWYRQSLGQGLEFLIYFQGNSAPDKSGLPSDRFSAERTGGSVSTLTIQRTQQEDSAVYLCASSPGTGDLPQHFGDGTRLSIL.

The chain combines TRBV20-1 with TRBJ1-1; D perhaps matches TRBD1 (5 bases). The CDR3 length is 13 residues. V shed 6 bases and J shed 0 bases, with 11 bases lying between them. Germline V gene data show CDR1 as DFQATT and CDR2 as SNEGSKA (reference sequence). The CDR3 DNA reads as TGCAGTGCCTTGGGGGAAATGAACACTGAAGCTTTCTTT. Protein: CSALGEMNTEAFF.

This chain links TRBV12-3 or TRBV12-4 with TRBJ1-6; D is unresolved. The CDR3 covers 14 residues. V was cut by 3 bases and J by 7 bases, with 10 bases left in between. DNA for the CDR3: TGTGCCAGCAGTTTTCGGACGGGGAATTCACCCCTCCACTTT. It specifies CASSFRTGNSPLHF.

In its sample, this clonotype was seen a few times. The genes are TRBV18 and TRBJ2-1; D unclear. CDR1 is KGHSH and CDR2 is LQKENI in the germline V gene. Trimming left V 4 bases short and J 5 bases short, with 12 bases between. The CDR3 extends over 14 amino acids. The CDR3 sequence: CASSLSLRDNEQFF. As DNA, the CDR3 is TGTGCCAGCTCACTGAGCCTTCGGGACAATGAGCAGTTCTTC.

This clonotype was seen a few times. This sequence joins TRBV20-1 and TRBJ1-5, with D perhaps TRBD1 (5 bases). The CDR3 loop spans 13 amino acids. V lost 3 bases to trimming and J lost 4 bases, with 10 bases between them. The germline CDR1 and CDR2 sequences are DFQATT and SNEGSKA (reference sequence). The CDR3 region is CSASAGQNQPQHF. The CDR3 DNA reads as TGCAGTGCTAGCGCAGGGCAGAATCAGCCCCAGCATTTT.

The rearrangement uses TRBV7-4 and TRBJ2-7; D perhaps matches TRBD1 (5 bases). Trimming took 4 bases from V and 2 from J, leaving 30 bases between them. This CDR3 has 20 residues. The germline CDR1 and CDR2 sequences are SGHVT and SQSDAQ. DNA for the CDR3: TGTGCCAGCAGCTCAATAGAAGGGGTAGCAGGGCAGCTTTTTCCCTACGAGCAGTACTTC. This codes for CASSSIEGVAGQLFPYEQYF.

The genes are TRBV6-2 or TRBV6-3 and TRBJ1-2; weak D call: TRBD1 (5 bases). The germline CDR1 and CDR2 sequences are MNHEY and SVGEGT. The CDR3 is 14 residues long. Trimming left V 6 bases short and J 6 bases short, with 17 bases between. CDR3 nucleotides: TGTGCCAGCAGACTGAGTTGGGGGTCCGATGGCTACACCTTC. Protein product: CASRLSWGSDGYTF.

V usage is TRBV18 and J usage is TRBJ2-4; the D gene is possibly TRBD2 (5 bases). The CDR3 is 13 amino acids. Trimming pared 3 bases from V and 8 bases from J, leaving 11 bases between. Germline-derived CDR1 and CDR2 are KGHSH and LQKENI. DNA of the CDR3: TGTGCCAGCTCACCTCTTGACGGGGACATTCAGTACTTC. Amino acid sequence: CASSPLDGDIQYF.

The chain combines TRBV2 with TRBJ2-5; D is uncertain. V gave up 2 bases and J gave up 4 bases, with 11 bases separating them. This CDR3 region has 14 residues. The germline CDR1 and CDR2 sequences are SNHLY and FYNNEI. CDR3 region: CASSETPVGETQYF. The CDR3 DNA sequence: TGTGCCAGCAGTGAAACCCCGGTGGGAGAGACCCAGTACTTC.

The rearrangement links TRBV11-3 to TRBJ1-4; no clear D gene. The CDR3 is made up of 17 amino acids. CDR1 SGHNT and CDR2 YENEEA come from the germline V gene. Between the trimmed V and J ends, which lost 2 bases and 2 bases, there was a span of 15 bases. The CDR3 sequence is CASSLNVWDSTNEKLFF. The CDR3 bases are TGTGCCAGCAGCTTAAACGTCTGGGATTCGACTAATGAAAAACTGTTTTTT.

The gene calls are TRBV4-1 and TRBJ2-3; 7 nucleotides line up with TRBD1. The V and J ends lost 6 bases and 2 bases, in that order; junction bases with no gene match: 11. Germline V gives CDR1 MGHRA, CDR2 YSYEKL. The CDR3 is 16 amino acids. The CDR3: CASRGDPQGNTDTQYF. CDR3 DNA: TGCGCCAGCAGGGGAGATCCACAGGGGAACACAGATACGCAGTATTTT.

The chain is built from TRBV6-2 or TRBV6-3 and TRBJ1-1; D is uncertain. The CDR3 length is 15 residues. The V end was cut by 5 bases, the J end by 6 bases, with 19 bases between. Germline lookup yields CDR1 MNHEY and CDR2 SVGEGT. The CDR3, as DNA: TGTGCCAGCAGTCCCAGGAAATGGGGAAACCCTGAAGCTTTCTTT. This gives the protein CASSPRKWGNPEAFF.

This chain links TRBV6-1 with TRBJ1-1; tentative D call: TRBD1 (5 bases). Looked up from germline, CDR1 is MNHNS and CDR2 is SASEGT. The CDR3 has 14 residues. V shed 5 bases and J shed 2 bases, with 12 bases lying between them. The CDR3 spells CASSLRQSNTEAFF. The CDR3, as DNA: TGTGCCAGCAGTCTCCGACAGTCTAACACTGAAGCTTTCTTT.

This chain joins TRBV18 and TRBJ1-1; 7 bases align to TRBD1. V lost 0 bases, J lost 1 base, and 5 bases stayed unmatched. CDR1 KGHSH and CDR2 LQKENI come from the germline V gene. This CDR3 spans 16 amino acids. The CDR3 loop reads CASSPPRQGWNTEAFF. Here the CDR3 DNA reads TGTGCCAGCTCACCACCTAGACAGGGCTGGAACACTGAAGCTTTCTTT.

The chain has TRBV7-9 and TRBJ1-2; D remains unclear. This CDR3 is built from 13 residues. The V gene lost 1 base and the J gene lost 7 bases, with 10 bases spanning the gap. Germline assignment: CDR1 SEHNR and CDR2 FQNEAQ (reference sequence). The CDR3 reads CASSLETFPGYTF. The CDR3 DNA is TGTGCCAGCAGCTTAGAGACCTTCCCTGGCTACACCTTC.

The chain is built from TRBV30 and TRBJ1-2; the D gene is possibly TRBD1 (5 bases). Trimming left V 5 bases short and J 0 bases short, with 10 bases between. The CDR3 is 13 amino acids. In germline, CDR1 is GTSNPN, CDR2 SVGIG (reference sequence). The chain's CDR3 is CAWAETANYGYTF. The CDR3 DNA reads TGTGCCTGGGCCGAGACAGCTAACTATGGCTACACCTTC. Full variable domain (missing parts from reference TRBV30 and TRBJ1-2): SQTIHQWPATLVQPVGSPLSLECTVEGTSNPNLYWYRQAAGRGLQLLFYSVGIGQISSEVPQNLSASRPQDRQFILSSKKLLLSDSGFYLCAWAETANYGYTFGSGTRLTVV.

This clonotype has only a few counts. The chain has TRBV12-3 or TRBV12-4 and TRBJ2-3, with 10 bases matching TRBD2. This CDR3 has 15 amino acids. V dropped 3 bases and J dropped 6; count of bases not matched to a gene: 6. The CDR3 sequence: CASSLSSGGWDTQYF. The CDR3 DNA follows: TGTGCCAGCAGTTTGAGTAGCGGGGGGTGGGATACGCAGTATTTT.

V and J are TRBV12-3 or TRBV12-4 and TRBJ2-2; maybe TRBD2 (7 bases). Trimming cost V 8 bases and J 8 bases, with 15 bases left between them. CDR3 length equals 13 residues. The CDR3: CASQAGAPGELFF. The DNA for the CDR3 is TGTGCCAGCCAGGCGGGGGCACCGGGGGAGCTGTTTTTT.

The chain couples TRBV6-1 to TRBJ1-2; 8 nucleotides align to TRBD1. Germline lookup yields CDR1 MNHNS and CDR2 SASEGT. V dropped 6 bases and J dropped 4; count of bases not matched to a gene: 7. The CDR3 has 14 amino acids. CDR3 in DNA: TGTGCCAGCAGGAAACAGGGGGGCCTCTATGGCTACACCTTC. It translates to CASRKQGGLYGYTF.

This chain uses TRBV19 with TRBJ2-7; 10 bases agree with TRBD2. CDR3 length equals 20 residues. V shed 1 base and J 2 bases; nucleotides not matched to a gene: 17. Germline V lookup: CDR1 LNHDA, CDR2 SQIVND (reference sequence). Here the CDR3 reads CASSIGSGWLAGDHTYEQYF. The CDR3, as DNA: TGTGCCAGTAGTATAGGGTCCGGGTGGCTAGCGGGGGATCATACCTACGAGCAGTACTTC. Full variable domain (remainder filled in from reference TRBV19 and TRBJ2-7): DGGITQSPKYLFRKEGQNVTLSCEQNLNHDAMYWYRQDPGQGLRLIYYSQIVNDFQKGDIAEGYSVSREKKESFPLTVTSAQKNPTAFYLCASSIGSGWLAGDHTYEQYFGPGTRLTVT.